The clone carrying this T cell receptor (beta chain) was seen only once. The target antigen is unknown. These data originate in a study of blood T cells in healthy people across ages. The study, taken as a whole, reports: Both higher diversity and more naive CD4+ cells marked long-lived donors when set against aged donors.

Next came a second PCR, run for about 6 to 12 cycles, which used a sample-barcoded 5' primer along with a J-beta primer mix. TCRdb reprocessed the 5' RACE reads with MiXCR, giving one entry per CDR3 protein. The sample has hundreds of thousands of distinct CDR3 sequences, about 53% seen once; the top ten hold 35% to 40%. Germline values: CDR1 SEHNR, CDR2 FQNEAQ (reference sequence). The ends lost 3 bases at V and 4 bases at J; junction bases unmatched: 17. The CDR3 totals 18 residues. With each sample, at least 6 micrograms of total RNA were extracted. Sequencing was done on a sample of blood. The receptor was isolated from a man in his 60s in good health. This chain uses TRBV7-9 with TRBJ2-7, with 8 bases aligning to TRBD1. Here the CDR3 reads CASSFSGQGALWAYEQYF. The CDR3 region has the DNA TGTGCCAGCAGCTTTTCCGGGCAGGGGGCTTTGTGGGCTTACGAGCAGTACTTC.